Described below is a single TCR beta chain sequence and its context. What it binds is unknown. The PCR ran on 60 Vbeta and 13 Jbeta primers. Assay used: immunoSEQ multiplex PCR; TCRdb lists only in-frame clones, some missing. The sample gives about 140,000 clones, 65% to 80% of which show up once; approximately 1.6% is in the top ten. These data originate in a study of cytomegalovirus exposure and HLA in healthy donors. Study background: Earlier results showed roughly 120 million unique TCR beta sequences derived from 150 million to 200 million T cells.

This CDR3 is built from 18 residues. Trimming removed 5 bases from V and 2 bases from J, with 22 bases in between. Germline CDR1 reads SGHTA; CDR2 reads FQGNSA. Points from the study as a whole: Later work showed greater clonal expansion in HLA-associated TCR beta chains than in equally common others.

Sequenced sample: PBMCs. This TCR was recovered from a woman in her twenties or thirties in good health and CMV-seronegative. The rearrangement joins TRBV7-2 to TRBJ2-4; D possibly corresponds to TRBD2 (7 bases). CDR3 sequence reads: CASSVTGGHLSTKNIQYF. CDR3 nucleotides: TGTGCCAGCAGCGTTACCGGGGGGCACCTTTCGACCAAAAACATTCAGTACTTC.